The 10 T cell receptor beta chains reported below all come from one sample, sequenced in a study of shared clonotypes between healthy human individuals (TCRdb year 2020). Libraries were built with the immunoSEQ multiplex PCR assay. TCRdb re-hosts the immuneACCESS table, in-frame sequences only. Its copies lack some clones; in the studies checked, an unresolved V gene accounts for under half of them, and the cause for the rest is not known. In all, the sample holds roughly 1,000,000 clones, and around 78% of those were seen once. The top ten constitute approximately 0.52% of the sample. Sequencing was carried out using memory CD4+ T cells from PBMCs. In the paper's terms, the cell subset or site label means: CD45RA-negative fraction. These receptors all come from a young man in good health. Some clones in this sample may be carry-over from other donors' samples.

CDR3 sequence (DNA): TGTGCCAGCAGCACCCACCGGAGTATGGGAAGCGGGGGGGGCGGGGAGCTGTTTTTT. Protein: CASSTHRSMGSGGGGELFF. The chain carries TRBV11-2 and TRBJ2-2; 10 bases align to TRBD2. This CDR3 comprises 19 residues. V lost 5 bases to trimming and J lost 7 bases; unmatched junction nucleotides: 19. Germline V lookup: CDR1 SGHAT, CDR2 FQNNGV.

Comment on this clone: The identical CDR3 is also encoded by other nucleotide sequences in the sample. This chain uses TRBV18 with TRBJ2-3, with unresolved D. V lost 5 bases and J 0 bases, leaving 6 bases between the germline ends. CDR3 length: 13 amino acids. Germline CDR1 reads KGHSH; CDR2 reads LQKENI. The CDR3 protein is CASSATSTDTQYF. The CDR3 DNA follows: TGTGCCAGCTCAGCCACTAGCACAGATACGCAGTATTTT.

The rearrangement uses TRBV5-1 and TRBJ1-3; D is unclear. The CDR3 consists of 15 residues. The germline V gene has CDR1 SGHRS and CDR2 YFSETQ. Trimming pared 4 bases from V and 0 bases from J, leaving 11 bases between. The CDR3 region has the DNA TGCGCCAGCAGCCCCACCGCAAGCTCTGGAAACACCATATATTTT. Translating it yields CASSPTASSGNTIYF.

As regards this clone: A far larger clone is just one base off, so this is likely a read error. The rearrangement uses TRBV5-4 and TRBJ2-7, with TRBD1 identical over 12 bases. Germline CDR1 reads SGHNT; CDR2 reads YYREEE (reference sequence). CDR3 length equals 14 residues. V lost 3 bases to trimming and J lost 2 bases; unmatched junction nucleotides: 0. CDR3 nucleotides: TGTGCCAGCAGCTGGGACAGGGGGCCCTACGAGCAGTACTTC. Residues: CASSWDRGPYEQYF.

V and J are TRBV5-4 and TRBJ1-4, with D possibly TRBD1 on 5 matching bases. The V end lost 3 bases, the J end lost 7 bases, and 13 bases lay between the germline ends. From germline, CDR1 is SGHNT and CDR2 YYREEE (reference sequence). CDR3 length: 14 amino acids. This CDR3 is CASSSLGGGEKLFF. The CDR3 nucleotides read TGTGCCAGCAGCTCCCTGGGTGGGGGTGAAAAACTGTTTTTT.

The chain joins TRBV19 to TRBJ2-7, with D maybe TRBD1 (6 bases). Trimming left V 2 bases short and J 5 bases short, with 19 bases between. Germline assignment: CDR1 LNHDA and CDR2 SQIVND (reference sequence). There are 16 residues in the CDR3. Here the CDR3 reads CASSIIGAGARNEQYF. In DNA, the CDR3 is TGTGCCAGTAGTATAATCGGGGCAGGGGCAAGGAACGAGCAGTACTTC.

The chain combines TRBV2 with TRBJ2-7; D unresolved. The CDR3 is 15 residues long. The V end lost 0 bases, the J end lost 0 bases, and 9 bases lay between the germline ends. Per germline, CDR1 SNHLY and CDR2 FYNNEI. The chain's CDR3 is CASSEARDSSYEQYF. CDR3 nucleotides: TGTGCCAGCAGTGAAGCCCGAGATAGCTCCTACGAGCAGTACTTC.

This clone was counted between two and nine times. The chain joins TRBV7-9 to TRBJ2-7; unclear D gene. Trimming removed 5 bases at V and 2 bases at J, with 19 bases between. The germline V gene has CDR1 SEHNR and CDR2 FQNEAQ (reference sequence). The length of the CDR3 is 16 residues. The CDR3 sequence is CASSHMSLFRPYEQYF. Written as DNA, the CDR3 is TGTGCCAGCAGCCACATGTCTCTCTTTAGGCCCTACGAGCAGTACTTC.

V is TRBV19 and J is TRBJ2-5, with D possibly matching TRBD2 (7 bases). V was trimmed by 8 bases and J by 8 bases, leaving 9 bases between them. The CDR3 loop spans 10 amino acids. The V gene's germline CDR1 is LNHDA and CDR2 SQIVND (reference sequence). The DNA for the CDR3 is TGTGCCAGTGGGGGGGGCACCCAGTACTTC. This encodes CASGGGTQYF.

This CDR3 reads CASSATGTYGYTF. The DNA for the CDR3 is TGTGCCAGCAGCGCGACAGGGACTTATGGCTACACCTTC. This chain connects TRBV9 to TRBJ1-2; 7 nucleotides agree with TRBD1. After removal of 3 bases from V and 5 bases from J, the junction contained 4 bases not matched to a gene. CDR3 length equals 13 residues. CDR1 and CDR2 from the germline V gene are SGDLS and YYNGEE.